A selection of T cell receptor beta chains follows, all from one sample in a study of cytomegalovirus exposure and HLA in healthy donors. The table came from immunoSEQ multiplex PCR; TCRdb's copy has only in-frame clones and leaves some out. The data contain a few hundred thousand clones, roughly 70% of them singletons. The sample was PBMCs. The receptors originated from a woman in her twenties or thirties in good health and CMV-seronegative. The CDR3 runs from the conserved cysteine through the conserved F or W. The order of the fields is CDR3 length, V gene, J gene, clone size, D gene, CDR3 protein, CDR3 DNA. A D gene is named only where the DNA matches it firmly. Clone sizes are given selectively: once, few, many, or a class where the clone is expanded.

>13|TRBV27|TRBJ2-1|.|TRBD1
CASSNTGGNEQFF
TGTGCCAGCAGTAACACAGGGGGCAATGAGCAGTTCTTC
>15|TRBV7-9|TRBJ1-1|.|.
CASSLAEGDRTEAFF
TGTGCCAGCAGCTTAGCCGAGGGGGATCGGACTGAAGCTTTCTTT
>13|TRBV18|TRBJ1-5|.|TRBD1
CASSQGTDQPQHF
TGTGCCAGCTCACAGGGGACAGATCAGCCCCAGCATTTT
>13|TRBV7-3|TRBJ2-3|.|TRBD2
CASSSNSGGTQYF
TGTGCCAGCAGCTCTAACAGCGGGGGTACGCAGTATTTT
>17|TRBV5-1|TRBJ2-3|few|TRBD2
CDSSSQGLAGATDTQYF
TGCGACAGCAGCTCCCAGGGACTAGCGGGGGCCACAGATACGCAGTATTTT
>15|TRBV5-4|TRBJ1-4|.|.
CASSRDPAGNEKLFF
TGTGCCAGCAGCCGCGACCCCGCGGGTAATGAAAAACTGTTTTTT
>15|TRBV7-3|TRBJ2-1|few|TRBD2
CASSRSGRADNEQFF
TGTGCCAGCAGCCGTAGCGGGAGGGCCGACAATGAGCAGTTCTTC
>12|TRBV30|TRBJ1-2|.|TRBD1
CAWGLTQGDYTF
TGTGCCTGGGGACTGACGCAGGGGGACTACACCTTC
>15|TRBV4-1|TRBJ2-7|.|.
CASSQVRTSSYEQYF
TGCGCCAGCAGCCAAGTACGAACTAGTTCCTACGAGCAGTACTTC
>16|TRBV5-4|TRBJ2-7|.|TRBD2
CASSSGTSGAYYEQYF
TGTGCCAGCAGTTCCGGGACTAGCGGGGCTTACTACGAGCAGTACTTC
>13|TRBV2|TRBJ2-5|few|.
CASRRGHRETQYF
TGTGCCAGCAGGCGGGGGCACCGGGAGACCCAGTACTTC
>16|TRBV7-8|TRBJ2-1|.|TRBD2
CASNPGTSGSYNEQFF
TGTGCCAGCAACCCCGGGACTAGCGGGTCCTACAATGAGCAGTTCTTC
>10|TRBV2|TRBJ2-7|.|.
CASSPYEQYF
TGTGCCAGCAGTCCTTACGAGCAGTACTTC
>14|TRBV7-9|TRBJ2-5|.|.
CASSPGTYQETQYF
TGTGCCAGCAGCCCAGGGACTTACCAAGAGACCCAGTACTTC
>14|TRBV7-3|TRBJ2-5|.|TRBD2
CASSSVAGTETQYF
TGTGCCAGCAGCTCTGTAGCGGGAACCGAGACCCAGTACTTC
>11|TRBV6-1|TRBJ2-5|.|.
CASLQIDSQYF
TGTGCCAGCCTCCAGATAGACTCCCAGTACTTC
>16|TRBV4-3|TRBJ1-2|.|.
CASSQDHRAAGYGYTF
TGCGCCAGCAGCCAAGACCACAGGGCGGCCGGCTATGGCTACACCTTC
>13|TRBV2|TRBJ2-7|.|TRBD1
CASSAGTGYEQYF
TGTGCCAGCAGCGCCGGGACAGGTTACGAGCAGTACTTC
>16|TRBV4-1|TRBJ2-7|.|TRBD1
CASSQDVGQGFYEQYF
TGCGCCAGCAGCCAGGACGTGGGACAGGGATTCTACGAGCAGTACTTC
>15|TRBV7-9|TRBJ2-2|few|TRBD1
CASSLRDSLTGELFF
TGTGCCAGCAGCTTAAGGGACAGCCTCACCGGGGAGCTGTTTTTT
>14|TRBV18|TRBJ1-1|.|.
CASSPRPGDTEAFF
TGTGCCAGCTCACCCCGGCCGGGGGACACTGAAGCTTTCTTT
>13|TRBV6-5|TRBJ1-2|once|TRBD1
CASREGAMEGYTF
TGTGCCAGCAGGGAGGGGGCGATGGAAGGCTACACCTTC
>15|TRBV7-8|TRBJ2-1|.|.
CASSVISGNYNEQFF
TGTGCCAGCAGCGTAATTAGCGGAAACTACAATGAGCAGTTCTTC
>14|TRBV5-4|TRBJ2-5|few|.
CASSSSRGKETQYF
TGTGCCAGCAGCTCGTCCCGGGGAAAAGAGACCCAGTACTTC
>14|TRBV29-1|TRBJ1-5|.|TRBD1
CSVAPGQSNQPQHF
TGCAGCGTCGCTCCGGGACAGAGCAATCAGCCCCAGCATTTT
>15|TRBV5-3|TRBJ2-3|.|.
CARSLGHRSTDTQYF
TGTGCCAGAAGCTTGGGACATAGGAGCACAGATACGCAGTATTTT
>13|TRBV9|TRBJ1-1|once|.
CASSELRNTEAFF
TGTGCCAGCAGCGAACTGAGGAACACTGAAGCTTTCTTT
>15|TRBV9|TRBJ1-5|.|.
CASSEAGAQNQPQHF
TGTGCCAGCAGCGAGGCAGGGGCTCAGAATCAGCCCCAGCATTTT
>21|TRBV13|TRBJ1-1|.|.
CASSPSSSAGRHAFENTEAFF
TGTGCCAGCAGCCCCTCTAGCTCGGCGGGACGGCACGCATTTGAGAACACTGAAGCTTTCTTT
>14|TRBV27|TRBJ1-2|.|TRBD1
CASRHLGQDYGYTF
TGTGCCAGCAGGCATCTCGGACAGGACTATGGCTACACCTTC
>12|TRBV30|TRBJ1-2|few|.
CAWSVGVIGYTF
TGTGCCTGGAGTGTAGGGGTCATCGGCTACACCTTC
>16|TRBV4-2|TRBJ2-1|.|TRBD2
CASSQGLAGAEYEQFF
TGTGCCAGCAGCCAAGGCCTAGCGGGAGCGGAGTATGAGCAGTTCTTC
>15|TRBV2|TRBJ2-1|.|TRBD2
CASKTTSGGNNEQFF
TGTGCCAGCAAAACGACTAGCGGGGGAAACAATGAGCAGTTCTTC
>22|TRBV4-1|TRBJ1-5|.|.
CASSQVFSARRGGAGSNQPQHF
TGCGCCAGCAGCCAAGTCTTCTCTGCCCGACGGGGGGGGGCAGGAAGCAATCAGCCCCAGCATTTT
>11|TRBV6-1|TRBJ2-7|.|.
CASSWGVEQYF
TGTGCCAGCAGTTGGGGGGTGGAGCAGTACTTC
>13|TRBV9|TRBJ1-2|.|.
CASSGAAYRGYTF
TGTGCCAGCAGCGGGGCTGCCTATCGGGGCTACACCTTC
>14|TRBV11-2|TRBJ2-3|.|.
CASTGRTAGDTQYF
TGTGCCAGCACCGGCAGGACCGCGGGAGATACGCAGTATTTT
>19|TRBV4-1|TRBJ2-1|few|TRBD2
CASIRQTSGGVISYNEQFF
TGCGCCAGCATCCGACAGACTAGCGGGGGGGTGATATCCTACAATGAGCAGTTCTTC
>17|TRBV5-8|TRBJ2-5|.|.
CASIFVGGLTYQETQYF
TGTGCCAGCATCTTTGTTGGCGGACTGACGTACCAAGAGACCCAGTACTTC
>13|TRBV30|TRBJ1-5|.|TRBD1
CAWRGQLNQPQHF
TGTGCCTGGAGGGGACAGCTCAATCAGCCCCAGCATTTT
>16|TRBV4-3|TRBJ2-1|.|TRBD2
CASSQVLAGGYNEQFF
TGCGCCAGCAGCCAAGTTCTAGCGGGAGGTTACAATGAGCAGTTCTTC
>15|TRBV5-1|TRBJ2-1|few|TRBD2
CASSFVLAGNNEQFF
TGCGCCAGCAGCTTCGTACTAGCGGGAAACAATGAGCAGTTCTTC
>18|TRBV4-2|TRBJ2-3|.|TRBD2
CASSQDRRGRGGTDTQYF
TGTGCCAGCAGCCAAGATAGGCGCGGGAGAGGGGGCACAGATACGCAGTATTTT
>15|TRBV27|TRBJ2-3|.|TRBD2
CASSLAGGSTDTQYF
TGTGCCAGCAGTCTAGCGGGCGGTTCCACAGATACGCAGTATTTT
>14|TRBV25-1|TRBJ1-1|.|.
CASSESPGSTEAFF
TGTGCCAGCAGTGAATCCCCAGGCAGCACTGAAGCTTTCTTT
>15|TRBV18|TRBJ1-5|.|.
CASSPGQGRNQPQHF
TGTGCCAGCTCACCAGGGCAGGGCCGTAATCAGCCCCAGCATTTT
>15|TRBV6-1|TRBJ2-3|.|TRBD2
CASRTSATSTDTQYF
TGTGCCAGCAGGACTAGCGCTACTAGCACAGATACGCAGTATTTT
>12|TRBV6-1|TRBJ1-2|.|.
CASRTGTHGYTF
TGTGCCAGCAGAACCGGGACACATGGCTACACCTTC
>14|TRBV6-6|TRBJ1-2|.|.
CASSSAGLNYGYTF
TGTGCCAGCAGTTCGGCAGGGTTGAACTATGGCTACACCTTC